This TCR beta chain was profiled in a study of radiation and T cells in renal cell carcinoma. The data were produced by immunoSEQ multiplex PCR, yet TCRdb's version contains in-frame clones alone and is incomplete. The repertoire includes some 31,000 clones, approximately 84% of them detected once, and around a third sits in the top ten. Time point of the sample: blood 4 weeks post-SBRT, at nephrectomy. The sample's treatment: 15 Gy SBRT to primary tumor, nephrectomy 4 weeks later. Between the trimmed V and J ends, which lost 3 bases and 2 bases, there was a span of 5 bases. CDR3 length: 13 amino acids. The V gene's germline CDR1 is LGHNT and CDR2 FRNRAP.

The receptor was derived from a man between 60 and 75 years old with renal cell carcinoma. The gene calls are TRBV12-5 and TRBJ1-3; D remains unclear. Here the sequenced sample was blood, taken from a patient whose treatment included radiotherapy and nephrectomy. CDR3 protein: CASGFPPGNTIYF. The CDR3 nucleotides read TGTGCTAGTGGTTTTCCCCCTGGAAACACCATATATTTT.